One T cell receptor (beta chain) is described in this entry. The record originates from a study of preoperative IRX-2 immunotherapy in early breast cancer. CDR1 and CDR2 (germline): SGHNT, YENEEA. V was cut by 0 bases and J by 0 bases, with 12 bases left in between. This CDR3 spans 17 amino acids. Here immunoSEQ multiplex PCR was the method, and the copy in TCRdb shows in-frame clones only, minus some. The sample carries 20,000 to 30,000 clones, roughly 89% recorded once. Treatment defined: preoperative locoregional IRX-2 cytokine immunotherapy. Preoperative locoregional IRX-2 cytokine immunotherapy was tested in the phase Ib source study.

J is TRBJ1-3 and V is TRBV11-3, with unresolved D. The specimen comprised tumor tissue, sampled after IRX-2 immunotherapy. This clonotype was obtained from a human donor with breast cancer. The CDR3 is CASSLDGYATSGNTIYF. The DNA of the CDR3 is TGTGCCAGCAGCTTAGATGGGTACGCCACCTCTGGAAACACCATATATTTT.